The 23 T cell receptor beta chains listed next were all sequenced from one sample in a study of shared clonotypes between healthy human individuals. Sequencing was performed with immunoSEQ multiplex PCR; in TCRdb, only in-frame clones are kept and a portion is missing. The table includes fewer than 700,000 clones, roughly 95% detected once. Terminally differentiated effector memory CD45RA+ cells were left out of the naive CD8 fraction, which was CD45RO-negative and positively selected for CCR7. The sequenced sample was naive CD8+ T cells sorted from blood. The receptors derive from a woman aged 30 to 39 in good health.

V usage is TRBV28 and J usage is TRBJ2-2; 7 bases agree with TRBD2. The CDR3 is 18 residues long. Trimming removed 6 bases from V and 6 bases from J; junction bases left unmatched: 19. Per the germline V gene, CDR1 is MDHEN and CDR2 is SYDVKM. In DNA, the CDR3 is TGTGCCAGCAGGGCTCCCCCACCCCACGCGGGAGAGGCCGGGGAGCTGTTTTTT. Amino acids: CASRAPPPHAGEAGELFF. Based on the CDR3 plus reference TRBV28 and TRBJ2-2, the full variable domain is DVKVTQSSRYLVKRTGEKVFLECVQDMDHENMFWYRQDPGLGLRLIYFSYDVKMKEKGDIPEGYSVSREKKERFSLILESASTNQTSMYLCASRAPPPHAGEAGELFFGEGSRLTVL.

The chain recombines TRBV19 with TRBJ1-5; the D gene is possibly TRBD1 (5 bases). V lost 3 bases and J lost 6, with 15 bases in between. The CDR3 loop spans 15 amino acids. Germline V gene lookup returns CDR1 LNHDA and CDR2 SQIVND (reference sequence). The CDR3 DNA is TGTGCCAGTAGTATCGTCCCAGGGAGCGTTCAGCCCCAGCATTTT. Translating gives CASSIVPGSVQPQHF.

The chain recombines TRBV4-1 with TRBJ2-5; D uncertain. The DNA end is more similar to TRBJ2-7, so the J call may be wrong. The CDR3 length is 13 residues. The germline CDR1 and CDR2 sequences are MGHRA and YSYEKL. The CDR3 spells CASSQEGFYEQYF. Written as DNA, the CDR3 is TGCGCCAGCAGCCAAGAAGGGTTCTACGAGCAGTACTTC.

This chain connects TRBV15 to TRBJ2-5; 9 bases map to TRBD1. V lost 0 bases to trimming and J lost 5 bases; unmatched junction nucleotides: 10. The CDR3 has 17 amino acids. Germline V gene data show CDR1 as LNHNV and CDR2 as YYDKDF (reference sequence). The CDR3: CATSRDRPGTGSETQYF. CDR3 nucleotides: TGTGCCACCAGCAGAGATCGTCCCGGGACAGGGTCGGAGACCCAGTACTTC.

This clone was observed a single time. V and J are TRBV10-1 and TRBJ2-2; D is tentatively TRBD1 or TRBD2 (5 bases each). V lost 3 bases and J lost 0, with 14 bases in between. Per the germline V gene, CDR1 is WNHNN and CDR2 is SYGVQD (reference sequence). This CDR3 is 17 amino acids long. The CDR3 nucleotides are TGCGCCAGCAGTGAAGATGGCGAGGGGACGAACACCGGGGAGCTGTTTTTT. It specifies CASSEDGEGTNTGELFF.

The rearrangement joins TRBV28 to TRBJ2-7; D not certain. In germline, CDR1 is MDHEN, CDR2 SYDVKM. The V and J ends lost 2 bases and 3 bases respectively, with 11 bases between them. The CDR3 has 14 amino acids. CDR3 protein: CASSLEDGNYEQYF. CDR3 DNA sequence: TGTGCCAGCAGTTTAGAGGACGGAAACTACGAGCAGTACTTC.

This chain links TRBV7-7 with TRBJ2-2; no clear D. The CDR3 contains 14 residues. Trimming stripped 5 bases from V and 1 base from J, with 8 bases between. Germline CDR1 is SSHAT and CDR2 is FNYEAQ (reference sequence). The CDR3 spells CASSRGVNTGELFF. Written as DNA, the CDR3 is TGTGCCAGCAGCCGTGGGGTGAACACCGGGGAGCTGTTTTTT.

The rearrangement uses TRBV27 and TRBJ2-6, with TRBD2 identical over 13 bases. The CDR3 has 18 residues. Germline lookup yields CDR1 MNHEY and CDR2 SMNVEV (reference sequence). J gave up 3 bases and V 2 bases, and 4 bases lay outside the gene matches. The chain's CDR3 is CASSLQLAGGGGANVLTF. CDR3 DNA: TGTGCCAGCAGTTTACAACTAGCGGGAGGGGGTGGGGCCAACGTCCTGACTTTC.

The CDR3 loop reads CASSEYSREATDTQYF. The CDR3 DNA is TGTGCCAGCAGTGAATACTCGCGGGAGGCCACAGATACGCAGTATTTT. This chain connects TRBV2 to TRBJ2-3, with 8 bases fitting TRBD2. The V segment lost 2 bases and the J segment 2 bases; nucleotides outside the gene matches: 6. There are 16 residues in the CDR3. CDR1 is SNHLY, CDR2 FYNNEI, per germline.

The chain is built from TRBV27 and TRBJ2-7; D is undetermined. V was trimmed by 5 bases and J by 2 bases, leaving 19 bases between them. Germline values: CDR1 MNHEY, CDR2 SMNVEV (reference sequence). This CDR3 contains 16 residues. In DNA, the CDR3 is TGTGCCAGCAGTCTCTTGCCCCAGCAGGAAACCTACGAGCAGTACTTC. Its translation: CASSLLPQQETYEQYF.

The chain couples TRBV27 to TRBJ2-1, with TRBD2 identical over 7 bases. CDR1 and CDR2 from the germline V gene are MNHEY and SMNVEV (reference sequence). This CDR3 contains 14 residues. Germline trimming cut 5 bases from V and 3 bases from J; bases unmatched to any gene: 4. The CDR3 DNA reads TGTGCCAGCAGTGCTAGCGGTCGCTACAATGAGCAGTTCTTC. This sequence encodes CASSASGRYNEQFF.

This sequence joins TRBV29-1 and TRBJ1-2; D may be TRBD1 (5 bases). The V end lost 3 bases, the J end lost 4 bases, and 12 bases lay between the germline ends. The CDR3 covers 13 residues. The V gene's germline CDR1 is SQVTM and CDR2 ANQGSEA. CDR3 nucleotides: TGCAGCGTTGATGTCAGGGTAGGCTATGGCTACACCTTC. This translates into CSVDVRVGYGYTF. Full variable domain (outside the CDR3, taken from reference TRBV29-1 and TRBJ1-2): SAVISQKPSRDICQRGTSLTIQCQVDSQVTMMFWYRQQPGQSLTLIATANQGSEATYESGFVIDKFPISRPNLTFSTLTVSNMSPEDSSIYLCSVDVRVGYGYTFGSGTRLTVV.

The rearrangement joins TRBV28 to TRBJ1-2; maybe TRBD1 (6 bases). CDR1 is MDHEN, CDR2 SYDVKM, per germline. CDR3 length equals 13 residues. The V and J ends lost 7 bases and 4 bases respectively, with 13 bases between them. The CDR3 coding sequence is TGTGCCAGCACCGCAGACAGGTCCTATGGCTACACCTTC. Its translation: CASTADRSYGYTF.

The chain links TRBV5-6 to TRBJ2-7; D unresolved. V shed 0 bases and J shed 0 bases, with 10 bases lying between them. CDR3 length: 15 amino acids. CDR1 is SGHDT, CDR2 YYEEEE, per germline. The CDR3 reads CASSLVSAASYEQYF. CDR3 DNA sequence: TGTGCCAGCAGCTTGGTAAGCGCGGCCTCCTACGAGCAGTACTTC.

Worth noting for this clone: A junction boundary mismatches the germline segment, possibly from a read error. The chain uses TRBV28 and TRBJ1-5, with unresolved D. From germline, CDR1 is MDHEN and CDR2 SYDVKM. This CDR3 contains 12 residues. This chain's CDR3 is CASSLYPGLFLF. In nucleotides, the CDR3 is TGTGCCAGCAGTTTATACCCGGGCCTGTTTCTTTTT.

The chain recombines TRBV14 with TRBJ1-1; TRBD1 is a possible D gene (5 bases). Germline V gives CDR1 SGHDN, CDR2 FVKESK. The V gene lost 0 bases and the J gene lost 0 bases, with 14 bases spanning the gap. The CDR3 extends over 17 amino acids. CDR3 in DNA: TGTGCCAGCAGCCAAGATCTGGGGGGGAGCATGAACACTGAAGCTTTCTTT. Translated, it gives CASSQDLGGSMNTEAFF.

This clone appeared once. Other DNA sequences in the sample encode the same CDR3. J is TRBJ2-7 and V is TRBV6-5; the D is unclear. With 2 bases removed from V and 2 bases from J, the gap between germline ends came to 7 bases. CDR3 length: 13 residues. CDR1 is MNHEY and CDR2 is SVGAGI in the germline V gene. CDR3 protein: CASSYSGAYEQYF. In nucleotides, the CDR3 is TGTGCCAGCAGTTACAGTGGAGCCTACGAGCAGTACTTC.

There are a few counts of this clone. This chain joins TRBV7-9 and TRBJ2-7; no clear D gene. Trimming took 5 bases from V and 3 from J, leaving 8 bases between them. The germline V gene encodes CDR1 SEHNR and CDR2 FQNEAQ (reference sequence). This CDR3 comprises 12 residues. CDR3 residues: CASSPSHYEQYF. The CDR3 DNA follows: TGTGCCAGCAGCCCAAGCCACTACGAGCAGTACTTC.

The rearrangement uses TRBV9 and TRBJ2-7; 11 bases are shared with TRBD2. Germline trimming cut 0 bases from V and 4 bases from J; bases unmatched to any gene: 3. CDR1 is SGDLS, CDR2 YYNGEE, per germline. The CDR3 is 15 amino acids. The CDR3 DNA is TGTGCCAGCAGCGTAGCCGGGACTAGCGGATACGAGCAGTACTTC. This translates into CASSVAGTSGYEQYF.

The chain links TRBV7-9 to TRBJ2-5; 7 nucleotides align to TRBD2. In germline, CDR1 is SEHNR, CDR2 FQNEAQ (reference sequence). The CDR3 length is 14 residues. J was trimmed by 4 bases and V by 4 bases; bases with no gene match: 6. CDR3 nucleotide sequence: TGTGCCAGCAGCTCCGGGGAGGGTGGAGAGACCCAGTACTTC. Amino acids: CASSSGEGGETQYF.

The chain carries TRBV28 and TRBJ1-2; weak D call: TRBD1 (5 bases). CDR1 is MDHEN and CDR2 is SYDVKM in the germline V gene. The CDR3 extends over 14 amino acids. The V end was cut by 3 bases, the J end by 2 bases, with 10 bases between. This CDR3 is CASSLGPTNYGYTF. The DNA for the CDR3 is TGTGCCAGCAGTTTGGGACCGACCAACTATGGCTACACCTTC.

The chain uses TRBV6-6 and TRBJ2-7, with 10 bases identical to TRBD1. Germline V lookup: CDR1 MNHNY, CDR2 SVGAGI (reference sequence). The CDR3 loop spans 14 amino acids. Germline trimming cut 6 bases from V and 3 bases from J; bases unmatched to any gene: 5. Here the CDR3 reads CASRPGQGHYEQYF. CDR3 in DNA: TGTGCCAGCAGGCCGGGACAGGGGCACTACGAGCAGTACTTC.

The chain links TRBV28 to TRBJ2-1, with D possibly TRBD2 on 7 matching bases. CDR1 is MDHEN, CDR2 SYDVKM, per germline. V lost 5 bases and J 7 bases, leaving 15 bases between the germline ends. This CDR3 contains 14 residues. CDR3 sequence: CASSNRGARNEQFF. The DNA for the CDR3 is TGTGCCAGCAGTAATCGGGGGGCTCGGAATGAGCAGTTCTTC. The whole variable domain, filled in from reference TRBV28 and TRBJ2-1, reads DVKVTQSSRYLVKRTGEKVFLECVQDMDHENMFWYRQDPGLGLRLIYFSYDVKMKEKGDIPEGYSVSREKKERFSLILESASTNQTSMYLCASSNRGARNEQFFGPGTRLTVL.